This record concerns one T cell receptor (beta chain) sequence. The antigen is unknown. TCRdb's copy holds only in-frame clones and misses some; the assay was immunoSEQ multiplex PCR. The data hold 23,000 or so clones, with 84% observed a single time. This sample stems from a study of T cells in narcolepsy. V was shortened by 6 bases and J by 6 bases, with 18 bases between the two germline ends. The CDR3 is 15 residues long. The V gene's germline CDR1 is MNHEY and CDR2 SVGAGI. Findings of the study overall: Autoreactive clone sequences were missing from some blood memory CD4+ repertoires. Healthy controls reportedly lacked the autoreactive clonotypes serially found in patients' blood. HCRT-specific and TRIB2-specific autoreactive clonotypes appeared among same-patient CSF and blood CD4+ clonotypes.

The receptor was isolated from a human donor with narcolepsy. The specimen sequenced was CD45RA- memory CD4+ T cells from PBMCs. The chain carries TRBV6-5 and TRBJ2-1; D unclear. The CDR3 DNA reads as TGTGCCAGCAGGCCCGGAGTTCTATACACCAATGAGCAGTTCTTC. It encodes CASRPGVLYTNEQFF.